The 11 T cell receptor beta chains given below trace back to one sample, sequenced in a study of blood T cell repertoires in COVID-19. Profiled with immunoSEQ multiplex PCR; TCRdb holds only in-frame clones, not every one. The data hold 90,000 to 130,000 clones, with approximately 80% observed a single time. The sample comprised peripheral blood. The receptors shown here come from a woman between 65 and 79 years old with acute or convalescent COVID-19.

The chain links TRBV6-1 to TRBJ2-7; the D gene is possibly TRBD2 (6 bases). V was clipped by 0 bases and J by 1 base, with 10 bases between them. CDR1 and CDR2 (germline): MNHNS, SASEGT. This CDR3 is built from 15 residues. The CDR3 protein is CASSEAWGTSYEQYF. CDR3 nucleotide sequence: TGTGCCAGCAGTGAAGCATGGGGGACTTCCTACGAGCAGTACTTC.

The chain employs TRBV2 and TRBJ2-7; 11 positions agree with TRBD1. CDR3 length: 14 amino acids. With 5 bases clipped from V and 3 bases from J, the junction kept 3 bases outside the gene matches. CDR1 and CDR2 from the germline V gene are SNHLY and FYNNEI. The CDR3 sequence is CASSPGTGGYEQYF. The CDR3 coding sequence is TGTGCCAGCAGTCCCGGGACAGGGGGCTACGAGCAGTACTTC.

The CDR3 is CASSLEGFEQYF. CDR3 nucleotide sequence: TGTGCCAGCAGCTTGGAGGGTTTCGAGCAGTACTTC. The chain is built from TRBV7-9 and TRBJ2-7, with TRBD2 as a possible D gene (6 bases). Germline V gene sequence: CDR1 SEHNR, CDR2 FQNEAQ (reference sequence). This CDR3 region has 12 residues. V was clipped by 3 bases and J by 6 bases, with 9 bases between them.

The J gene is TRBJ1-2, the V gene TRBV10-3, with D unclear. Germline CDR1 reads ENHRY; CDR2 reads SYGVKD. The CDR3 is made up of 14 amino acids. Trimming took off 2 bases at V and 8 bases at J, with 15 bases between the two ends. The CDR3 bases are TGTGCCATCAGTGAGGAGGGCAAGGCTAAAGGCTACACCTTC. Its protein is CAISEEGKAKGYTF.

This chain uses TRBV2 with TRBJ2-1; D uncertain. This CDR3 contains 15 residues. Germline values: CDR1 SNHLY, CDR2 FYNNEI. V gave up 3 bases and J gave up 2 bases, with 11 bases separating them. In nucleotides, the CDR3 is TGTGCCAGCAGTGATGTTGGGCAAACCTACAATGAGCAGTTCTTC. Translating gives CASSDVGQTYNEQFF.

The rearrangement joins TRBV7-3 to TRBJ2-3; a weak D match, TRBD1 (6 bases). V dropped 0 bases and J dropped 4 bases, with 11 bases sitting between them. CDR1 SGHTA and CDR2 FQGTGA come from the germline V gene. The CDR3 length is 15 residues. CDR3 amino acids: CASSLTYREPDTQYF. The CDR3 nucleotides read TGTGCCAGCAGCTTAACATACAGGGAACCAGATACGCAGTATTTT.

This rearrangement joins TRBV28 to TRBJ2-5, with 8 bases lining up with TRBD2. Germline-derived CDR1 and CDR2 are MDHEN and SYDVKM. The CDR3 extends over 16 amino acids. V lost 6 bases to trimming and J lost 3 bases; unmatched junction nucleotides: 12. The CDR3 loop is CASSSSGGDLEETQYF. Here the CDR3 DNA reads TGTGCCAGCAGCTCCTCGGGGGGGGACCTCGAAGAGACCCAGTACTTC.

This clone was observed once. Here the CDR3 reads CSANEGHETQYF. The CDR3 nucleotides are TGCAGTGCTAATGAGGGGCACGAGACCCAGTACTTC. The chain uses TRBV20-1 and TRBJ2-5, with D perhaps being TRBD1 or TRBD2 (5 bases each). The CDR3 runs to 12 residues. Trimming removed 4 bases from V and 5 bases from J, with 11 bases in between. CDR1 DFQATT and CDR2 SNEGSKA come from the germline V gene (reference sequence).

The chain links TRBV28 to TRBJ1-6, with 12 positions matching TRBD1. Unmatched junction bases numbered 11, after V lost 4 bases and J lost 10 bases. Germline assignment: CDR1 MDHEN and CDR2 SYDVKM. The CDR3 covers 17 residues. CDR3 bases: TGTGCCAGCAGTTCTTTGGGACAGGGGGCAGCGGGATCACCCCTCCACTTT. Its translation: CASSSLGQGAAGSPLHF.

This chain joins TRBV4-1 and TRBJ1-6, with D possibly TRBD1 on 5 matching bases. V lost 4 bases and J lost 7, with 17 bases in between. The CDR3 is 16 amino acids. Germline V gives CDR1 MGHRA, CDR2 YSYEKL. The CDR3 is CASSPQGTLENSPLHF. In DNA form, the CDR3 reads TGCGCCAGCAGCCCCCAGGGTACCTTAGAAAATTCACCCCTCCACTTT.

This clone was seen only once. The V and J genes are TRBV28 and TRBJ1-6, with 11 positions matching TRBD1. Germline CDR1 MDHEN, CDR2 SYDVKM. Unmatched junction bases numbered 6, after V lost 5 bases and J lost 9 bases. CDR3 length equals 15 residues. The CDR3 sequence is CASSLTGTGGSPLHF. In nucleotides, the CDR3 is TGTGCCAGCAGTCTTACCGGGACAGGGGGTTCACCCCTCCACTTT.